This T cell receptor beta chain was recovered during a study of read filtering for tumor transcriptome and immune sequencing. Study at large: By R-ISS, stages I, II and III held 8, 16 and 7 patients. The study's findings and limits: Even smaller IR-seq throughput identified most shared clonotypes. This fraction held mixed bone marrow immune cells after CD138-negative sorting.

The CDR3 sequence is 11 residues long. V was shortened by 8 bases and J by 3 bases, with 7 bases between the two germline ends. The germline V gene encodes CDR1 SNHLY and CDR2 FYNNEI. The library was built from about 400 ng RNA with molecular barcoded adaptors for alpha/delta and beta/gamma chains. Each CDR3 protein gets one entry after TCRdb re-called the reads with MiXCR. The sample has about 86,000 distinct CDR3 sequences, around an eighth seen once. This clonotype was recorded at least ten times. Its antigen is undetermined. The clonotype originates from a donor at least 40 years old with multiple myeloma. Specimen: a population of CD138-negative cells sorted from bone marrow. The genes are TRBV2 and TRBJ1-2, with D perhaps TRBD1 (5 bases). The CDR3 region has the DNA TGTGCCAGCGCCAGGGACTATGGCTACACCTTC. This translates into CASARDYGYTF.